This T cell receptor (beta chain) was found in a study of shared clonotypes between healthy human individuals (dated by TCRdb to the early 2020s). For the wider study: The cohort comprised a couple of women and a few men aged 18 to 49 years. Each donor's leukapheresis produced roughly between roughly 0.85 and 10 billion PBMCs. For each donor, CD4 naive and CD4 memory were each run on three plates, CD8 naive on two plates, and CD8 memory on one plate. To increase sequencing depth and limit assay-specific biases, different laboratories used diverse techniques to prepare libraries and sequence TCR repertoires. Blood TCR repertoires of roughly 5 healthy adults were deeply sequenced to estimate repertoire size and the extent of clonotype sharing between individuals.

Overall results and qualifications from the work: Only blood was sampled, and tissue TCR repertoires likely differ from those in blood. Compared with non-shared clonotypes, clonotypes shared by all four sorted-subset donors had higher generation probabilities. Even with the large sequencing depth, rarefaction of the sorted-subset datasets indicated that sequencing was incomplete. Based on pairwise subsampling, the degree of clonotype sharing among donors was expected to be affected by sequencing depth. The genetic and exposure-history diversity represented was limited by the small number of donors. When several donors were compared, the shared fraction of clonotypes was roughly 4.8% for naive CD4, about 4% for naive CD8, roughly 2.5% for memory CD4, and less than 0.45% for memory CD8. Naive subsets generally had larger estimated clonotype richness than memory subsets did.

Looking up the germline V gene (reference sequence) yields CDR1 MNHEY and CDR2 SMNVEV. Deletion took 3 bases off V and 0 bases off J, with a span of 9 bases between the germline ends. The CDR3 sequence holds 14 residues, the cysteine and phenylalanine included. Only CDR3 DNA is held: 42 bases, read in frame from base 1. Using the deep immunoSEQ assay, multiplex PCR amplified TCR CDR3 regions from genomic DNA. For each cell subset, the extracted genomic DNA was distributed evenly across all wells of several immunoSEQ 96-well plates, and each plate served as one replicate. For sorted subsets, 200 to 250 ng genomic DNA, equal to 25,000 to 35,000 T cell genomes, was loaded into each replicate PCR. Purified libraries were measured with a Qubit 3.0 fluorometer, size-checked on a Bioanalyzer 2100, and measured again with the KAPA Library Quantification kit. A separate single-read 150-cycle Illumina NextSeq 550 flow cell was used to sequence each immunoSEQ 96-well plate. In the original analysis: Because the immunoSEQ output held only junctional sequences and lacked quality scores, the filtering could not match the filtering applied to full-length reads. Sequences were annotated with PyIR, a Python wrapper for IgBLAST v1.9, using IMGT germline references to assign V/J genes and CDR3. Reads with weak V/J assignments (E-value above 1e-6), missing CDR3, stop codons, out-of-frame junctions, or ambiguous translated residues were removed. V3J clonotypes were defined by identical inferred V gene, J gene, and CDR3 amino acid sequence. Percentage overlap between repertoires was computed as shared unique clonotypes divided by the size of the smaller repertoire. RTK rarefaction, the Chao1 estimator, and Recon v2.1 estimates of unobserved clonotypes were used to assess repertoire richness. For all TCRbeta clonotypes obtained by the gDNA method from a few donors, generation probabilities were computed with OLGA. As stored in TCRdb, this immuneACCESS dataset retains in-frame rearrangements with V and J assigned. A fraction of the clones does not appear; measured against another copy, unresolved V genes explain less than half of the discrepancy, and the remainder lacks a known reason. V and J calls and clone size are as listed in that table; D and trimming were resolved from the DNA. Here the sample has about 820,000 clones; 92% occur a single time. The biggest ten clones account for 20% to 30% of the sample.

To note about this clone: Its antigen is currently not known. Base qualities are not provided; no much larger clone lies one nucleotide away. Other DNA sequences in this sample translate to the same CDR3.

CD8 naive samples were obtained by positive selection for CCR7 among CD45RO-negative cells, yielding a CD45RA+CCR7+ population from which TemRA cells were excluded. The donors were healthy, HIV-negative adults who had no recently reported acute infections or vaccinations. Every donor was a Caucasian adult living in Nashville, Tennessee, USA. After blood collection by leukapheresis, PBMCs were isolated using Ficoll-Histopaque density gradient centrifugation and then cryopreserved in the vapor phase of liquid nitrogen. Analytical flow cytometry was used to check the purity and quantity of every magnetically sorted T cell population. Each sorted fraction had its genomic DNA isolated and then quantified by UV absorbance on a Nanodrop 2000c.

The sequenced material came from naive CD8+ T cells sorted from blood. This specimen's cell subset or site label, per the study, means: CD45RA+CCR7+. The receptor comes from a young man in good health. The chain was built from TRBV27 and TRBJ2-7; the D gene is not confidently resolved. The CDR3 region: CASSFGRSSYEQYF. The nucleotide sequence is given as TGTGCCAGCAGTTTCGGTAGGAGCTCCTACGAGCAGTACTTC.